Shown below are 9 T cell receptor beta chains from a single sample sequenced in a study of molecular identifiers for immune sequencing clone quantification. TCRdb re-analysed the PCR reads in MiXCR, keeping a single row per CDR3 protein. This table has around 460,000 distinct CDR3 sequences, about 25% appearing once. The sample consisted of naive CD8+ T cells from blood, with Jurkat cell RNA spiked in. Subset described: FACS-sorted CD8+CD4-CCR7+CD45RA+ naive T cells. The receptors derive from a human donor in good health. Some libraries in this study had Jurkat cell RNA spiked in.

This clonotype was counted many times. V usage is TRBV28 and J usage is TRBJ2-3, with TRBD2 matching 10 bases. Per germline, CDR1 MDHEN and CDR2 SYDVKM. J gave up 6 bases and V 5 bases, and 11 bases lay outside the gene matches. This CDR3 has 16 amino acids. The CDR3 region has the DNA TGTGCCAGCAGTGATAGCGGGAGGTCCTTCGTGGATACGCAGTATTTT. This encodes CASSDSGRSFVDTQYF.

This chain links TRBV19 with TRBJ2-7, with D perhaps matching TRBD1 or TRBD2 (5 bases each). This CDR3 is built from 14 residues. Germline lookup yields CDR1 LNHDA and CDR2 SQIVND (reference sequence). CDR3 DNA: TGTGCGGCCGGGGCTAGGTTCGGCTCCTACGAGCAGTACTTC. Protein sequence: CAAGARFGSYEQYF.

This clonotype was seen a handful of times. The CDR3 reads CASSLYMDSYEQYF. CDR3 in DNA: TGTGCCAGCAGTTTATATATGGACAGCTACGAGCAGTACTTC. This chain uses TRBV7-6 with TRBJ2-7, with D perhaps TRBD1 (6 bases). CDR3 length equals 14 residues. The germline V and J ends were trimmed by 6 bases and 3 bases, with 15 bases remaining between them. The V gene's germline CDR1 is SGHVS and CDR2 FNYEAQ.

This clonotype was observed at least ten times. The chain joins TRBV2 to TRBJ2-3; 9 nucleotides align to TRBD1. This CDR3 is built from 15 residues. From germline, CDR1 is SNHLY and CDR2 FYNNEI. The V and J ends lost 0 bases and 6 bases, in that order; junction bases with no gene match: 4. The CDR3, as DNA: TGTGCCAGCAGTGAAGCCCTAACAGGGGGCGATACGCAGTATTTT. As protein: CASSEALTGGDTQYF.

The gene calls are TRBV30 and TRBJ2-7, with TRBD1 matching 7 bases. The J segment lost 7 bases and the V segment lost 2 bases, leaving 8 bases of the junction unmatched. The germline gives CDR1 GTSNPN, CDR2 SVGIG (reference sequence). This CDR3 region has 13 residues. CDR3 DNA: TGTGCCTGGAGTATAGGGGGCCTGGGGGAGCAGTACTTC. Translated, it gives CAWSIGGLGEQYF.

About this clonotype: A single base separates this from a much larger clone, so it may be a read error. The conserved closing phenylalanine or tryptophan is absent in this CDR3, likely reflecting a read error. The rearrangement uses TRBV18 and TRBJ2-5; 8 bases match TRBD2. In germline, CDR1 is KGHSH, CDR2 LQKENI. V dropped 3 bases and J dropped 4; count of bases not matched to a gene: 10. This CDR3 contains 16 residues. CDR3 sequence: CASSPLAGQPPETQYS. CDR3 DNA sequence: TGTGCCAGCTCACCGCTAGCGGGCCAACCCCCAGAGACCCAGTACTCC.

J is TRBJ1-5 and V is TRBV6-2 or TRBV6-3; D gene ambiguous. V was clipped by 6 bases and J by 1 base, with 7 bases between them. Germline V gene sequence: CDR1 MNHEY, CDR2 SVGEGT. This CDR3 has 13 amino acids. The CDR3: CASRVESNQPQHF. The CDR3 region has the DNA TGTGCCAGCAGGGTAGAGAGCAATCAGCCCCAGCATTTT.

This clonotype showed up just a few times. The genes are TRBV12-3 or TRBV12-4 and TRBJ1-1, with a tentative D call TRBD1 (5 bases). Trimming took 6 bases from V and 7 from J, leaving 12 bases between them. This CDR3 is 12 amino acids long. CDR3 coding DNA: TGTGCCAGCAGCTGGGGGTTGGGTGAAGCTTTCTTT. This encodes CASSWGLGEAFF.

This clonotype appeared once. The junction shows a germline mismatch at one end, possibly a read error. The chain employs TRBV20-1 and TRBJ2-7; the D gene could be TRBD1 or TRBD2 (5 bases each). This CDR3 spans 14 amino acids. Per germline, CDR1 DFQATT and CDR2 SNEGSKA (reference sequence). The CDR3 sequence: CSTRDLGPPGEQYF. DNA of the CDR3: TGCAGTACTAGAGATCTGGGGCCGCCGGGGGAGCAGTACTTC.